The 25 T cell receptor beta chains presented below share a single source sample, sequenced in a study of T cell responses to AZD1222 COVID-19 vaccine (dated by TCRdb to the early 2020s). The time point label corresponds to: baseline before first vaccination. What the treatment or condition label conveys for this sample: meningococcal conjugate vaccine given as trial control. The library was produced with the immunoSEQ multiplex PCR assay. This is the immuneACCESS table as TCRdb keeps it, with only in-frame sequences that have V and J called. A part of the clones is gone; compared with another copy, unresolved V genes explain less than half, and the rest is unexplained. For this sample there are 140,000 to 150,000 clones; 82% appear just once. Less than 5% of the sample is in the top ten clones. Material: peripheral blood, obtained on day 0 of MenACWY control vaccination. The receptor set was obtained from an adult in good health.

This chain uses TRBV5-4 with TRBJ2-7; TRBD1 aligns across 8 bases. The junction had 3 bases not matched to a gene; V was cut back by 3 bases and J by 4 bases. Germline loops: CDR1 SGHNT, CDR2 YYREEE (reference sequence). The CDR3 has 13 residues. In nucleotides, the CDR3 is TGTGCCAGCAGCTGGACAGGGACGTACGAGCAGTACTTC. This codes for CASSWTGTYEQYF.

The chain couples TRBV12-2 to TRBJ1-1; the table calls TRBD1, which could not be checked here. TRBV12-2 corresponds to a pseudogene. This CDR3 comprises 16 residues. CDR3 amino acids: CASRLAEQGRGTEAFF. In DNA form, the CDR3 reads TGTGCAAGTCGCTTAGCGGAACAGGGAAGGGGCACTGAAGCTTTCTTT.

The chain is built from TRBV7-6 and TRBJ1-3; the match to TRBD1 covers 9 bases. The germline V gene has CDR1 SGHVS and CDR2 FNYEAQ. With V trimmed by 2 bases and J by 3 bases, 8 bases remained unmatched. The CDR3 has 17 amino acids. In DNA, the CDR3 is TGTGCCAGCAGCTTAAGTCGGGGACAGGGTTTTGGAAACACCATATATTTT. Protein: CASSLSRGQGFGNTIYF.

This clone is labeled as medium-sized (0.01 to 0.1%). The V call is TRBV7-7, the J call TRBJ2-2; D uncertain. This CDR3 has 17 amino acids. Per germline, CDR1 SSHAT and CDR2 FNYEAQ (reference sequence). V was trimmed by 1 base and J by 0 bases, leaving 12 bases between them. The CDR3 nucleotides read TGTGCCAGCAGCTTAGGGATTGGTCACGCGAACACCGGGGAGCTGTTTTTT. It codes for CASSLGIGHANTGELFF.

This clone was detected only once. The chain recombines TRBV18 with TRBJ2-7, with D unresolved. The V gene's germline CDR1 is KGHSH and CDR2 LQKENI. V gave up 3 bases and J gave up 4 bases, with 13 bases separating them. The CDR3 loop spans 14 amino acids. CDR3 residues: CASSPSSGQYEQYV. CDR3 coding DNA: TGTGCCAGCTCACCGTCATCCGGGCAGTACGAGCAGTACGTC.

The rearrangement joins TRBV6-6 to TRBJ1-2; no clear D. Germline CDR1 MNHNY, CDR2 SVGAGI (reference sequence). The CDR3 is 14 amino acids. The V end was cut by 1 base, the J end by 2 bases, with 8 bases between. CDR3 sequence: CASSYYRTNYGYTF. The CDR3 bases are TGTGCCAGCAGTTACTACCGGACGAACTATGGCTACACCTTC.

The rearrangement links TRBV5-1 to TRBJ1-1; a possible D gene is TRBD1 (6 bases). The germline V and J ends were trimmed by 1 base and 0 bases, with 16 bases remaining between them. The CDR3 is 17 amino acids. Germline CDR1 reads SGHRS; CDR2 reads YFSETQ. In DNA form, the CDR3 reads TGCGCCAGCAGCTTGCACCCACCAACAGGGTTGAACACTGAAGCTTTCTTT. Encoded protein: CASSLHPPTGLNTEAFF. The full variable domain, with the rest looked up from reference TRBV5-1 and TRBJ1-1, is KAGVTQTPRYLIKTRGQQVTLSCSPISGHRSVSWYQQTPGQGLQFLFEYFSETQRNKGNFPGRFSGRQFSNSRSEMNVSTLELGDSALYLCASSLHPPTGLNTEAFFGQGTRLTVV.

The chain has TRBV3-1 (or the pseudogene TRBV3-2) and TRBJ2-7; 8 bases fit TRBD2. Looked up from germline, CDR1 is LGHDT and CDR2 is YNNKEL (reference sequence). The trim removed 1 base at V and 2 bases at J, leaving 4 bases unmatched. The length of the CDR3 is 15 residues. The CDR3 here is CASSQGHGGAYEQYF. The CDR3 nucleotides read TGTGCCAGCAGCCAAGGTCACGGGGGGGCCTACGAGCAGTACTTC.

The gene calls are TRBV18 and TRBJ2-7, with 11 positions matching TRBD1. Trimming at V came to 3 bases and at J to 3 bases, leaving 4 bases not matched to a gene. The CDR3 is 15 amino acids. Germline lookup yields CDR1 KGHSH and CDR2 LQKENI. CDR3 residues: CASSPGTGGNYEQYV. The CDR3 DNA sequence: TGTGCCAGCTCACCCGGGACAGGGGGGAACTACGAGCAGTACGTC.

This sequence joins TRBV7-6 and TRBJ2-6; 8 nucleotides match TRBD1. With 1 base clipped from V and 2 bases from J, the junction kept 10 bases outside the gene matches. Per germline, CDR1 SGHVS and CDR2 FNYEAQ. The CDR3 loop spans 19 amino acids. The CDR3, as DNA: TGTGCCAGCAGCTTAGATAGTTACAGGGGGAGCACTGGGGCCAACGTCCTGACTTTC. Protein sequence: CASSLDSYRGSTGANVLTF.

This clone was found a few times. The chain carries TRBV5-1 and TRBJ2-6, with D maybe TRBD2 (6 bases). Per the germline V gene, CDR1 is SGHRS and CDR2 is YFSETQ. Trimming removed 3 bases from V and 2 bases from J, with 12 bases in between. This CDR3 contains 16 residues. The CDR3 is CASSSAPGAGANVLTF. The CDR3 DNA reads as TGCGCCAGCAGCTCCGCTCCGGGGGCTGGGGCCAACGTCCTGACTTTC.

This clone showed up just once. V is TRBV5-1 and J is TRBJ1-1; D perhaps matches TRBD1 (5 bases). Trimming cost V 6 bases and J 4 bases, with 16 bases left between them. Germline V gene lookup returns CDR1 SGHRS and CDR2 YFSETQ. This CDR3 is built from 14 residues. CDR3 sequence (DNA): TGCGCCAGCACCACGGGAGGGGCGGGCACTGAAGCTTTCTTT. It translates to CASTTGGAGTEAFF. The full variable domain, its missing parts supplied by reference TRBV5-1 and TRBJ1-1, is KAGVTQTPRYLIKTRGQQVTLSCSPISGHRSVSWYQQTPGQGLQFLFEYFSETQRNKGNFPGRFSGRQFSNSRSEMNVSTLELGDSALYLCASTTGGAGTEAFFGQGTRLTVV.

This sequence joins TRBV28 and TRBJ1-3; D is perhaps TRBD1 (5 bases). Germline V gene lookup returns CDR1 MDHEN and CDR2 SYDVKM. This CDR3 region has 14 residues. The V and J ends lost 7 bases and 4 bases respectively, with 14 bases between them. The CDR3 is CASTPGALGNTIYF. The CDR3 DNA sequence: TGTGCCAGCACACCCGGGGCGTTAGGAAACACCATATATTTT.

The chain employs TRBV6-5 and TRBJ2-7; D gene unclear. Deletions cut 6 bases from V and 4 bases from J, with 13 bases between. The CDR3 contains 13 residues. Germline V gives CDR1 MNHEY, CDR2 SVGAGI. The CDR3 DNA reads as TGTGCCAGCAGCCCGAATTTTGATTACGAGCAGTACTTC. This gives the protein CASSPNFDYEQYF.

The chain is built from TRBV6-5 and TRBJ2-7, with TRBD2 identical over 10 bases. There are 15 residues in the CDR3. The V gene's germline CDR1 is MNHEY and CDR2 SVGAGI. J lost 3 bases, V lost 2 bases, and 4 bases had no gene match. The CDR3 spells CASSYLSGGIYEQYF. DNA of the CDR3: TGTGCCAGCAGTTACCTTAGCGGGGGGATCTACGAGCAGTACTTC.

The chain joins TRBV5-1 to TRBJ2-3; D remains ambiguous. Trimming shortened V by 4 bases and J by 1 base, and 16 bases separated the two germline ends. CDR1 SGHRS and CDR2 YFSETQ come from the germline V gene. CDR3 size: 16 residues. The DNA for the CDR3 is TGCGCCAGCAGCATCTCCGGGTCCTGGGGCACAGATACGCAGTATTTT. Protein sequence: CASSISGSWGTDTQYF.

The genes are TRBV6-1 and TRBJ2-2, with D unresolved. From germline, CDR1 is MNHNS and CDR2 SASEGT. Trimming shortened V by 2 bases and J by 5 bases, and 6 bases separated the two germline ends. CDR3 length: 13 amino acids. The CDR3 bases are TGTGCCAGCAGTGAAAGGGTAACCGGGGAGCTGTTTTTT. Protein product: CASSERVTGELFF.

The rearrangement links TRBV5-6 to TRBJ1-5; D is perhaps TRBD1 (5 bases). V shed 3 bases and J shed 7 bases, with 20 bases lying between them. The CDR3 runs 16 residues. Germline CDR1 reads SGHDT; CDR2 reads YYEEEE. The CDR3 spells CASSSQSGHRTQPQHF. As DNA, the CDR3 is TGTGCCAGCAGCTCGCAATCTGGACATAGGACACAGCCCCAGCATTTT.

This chain links TRBV5-4 with TRBJ1-5; D may be TRBD1 (5 bases). Germline loops: CDR1 SGHNT, CDR2 YYREEE (reference sequence). This CDR3 contains 15 residues. The germline V and J ends were trimmed by 0 bases and 2 bases, with 9 bases remaining between them. The CDR3 coding sequence is TGTGCCAGCAGCTTGGGAGGGGAGCGCAATCAGCCCCAGCATTTT. Its protein product is CASSLGGERNQPQHF.

The gene calls are TRBV3-1 (or the pseudogene TRBV3-2) and TRBJ1-2, with D perhaps matching TRBD1 (6 bases). The germline V gene encodes CDR1 LGHDT and CDR2 YNNKEL (reference sequence). The V and J ends lost 3 bases and 5 bases respectively, with 16 bases between them. The CDR3 loop spans 15 amino acids. CDR3 sequence (DNA): TGTGCCAGCAGCCACGCGGGCAGGGGAAGGTATGGCTACACCTTC. Its translation: CASSHAGRGRYGYTF.

This rearrangement joins TRBV6-4 to TRBJ2-5, with D possibly called TRBD1 or TRBD2 (6 bases each). The V and J ends lost 0 bases and 4 bases respectively, with 12 bases between them. CDR3 length: 15 residues. Germline assignment: CDR1 MRHNA and CDR2 SNTAGT. The CDR3, as DNA: TGTGCCAGCAGTGACTCGGGGGGCCCGCCAGAGACCCAGTACTTC. Translation: CASSDSGGPPETQYF.

This sequence joins TRBV19 and TRBJ2-3; D ambiguous. Germline V gives CDR1 LNHDA, CDR2 SQIVND (reference sequence). This CDR3 spans 13 amino acids. V was clipped by 6 bases and J by 8 bases, with 15 bases between them. The CDR3 coding sequence is TGTGCCAGTAGCACAAGACATTCCCTTACGCAGTATTTT. It specifies CASSTRHSLTQYF.

The chain joins TRBV10-1 to TRBJ2-3; the D gene is possibly TRBD1 (5 bases). From germline, CDR1 is WNHNN and CDR2 SYGVQD (reference sequence). The CDR3 runs 14 residues. V lost 3 bases and J 0 bases, leaving 7 bases between the germline ends. CDR3 sequence (DNA): TGCGCCAGCAGTGACAGGGTTAGCACAGATACGCAGTATTTT. This gives the protein CASSDRVSTDTQYF.

This clone was recorded a few times. The genes are TRBV30 and TRBJ1-1; 9 bases are shared with TRBD1. With 3 bases clipped from V and 3 bases from J, the junction kept 2 bases outside the gene matches. This CDR3 contains 13 residues. Germline lookup yields CDR1 GTSNPN and CDR2 SVGIG (reference sequence). The CDR3 region is CAWSRDRDTEAFF. In DNA, the CDR3 is TGTGCCTGGAGCAGGGACAGGGACACTGAAGCTTTCTTT. The whole variable domain, remainder taken from reference TRBV30 and TRBJ1-1, is SQTIHQWPATLVQPVGSPLSLECTVEGTSNPNLYWYRQAAGRGLQLLFYSVGIGQISSEVPQNLSASRPQDRQFILSSKKLLLSDSGFYLCAWSRDRDTEAFFGQGTRLTVV.

The DNA of the CDR3 is TGTGCCAGCAGCCCCAGGGCGGGGGGGCCTTCGTACACCGGGGAGCTGTTTTTT. This translates into CASSPRAGGPSYTGELFF. The V gene is TRBV21-1, the J gene TRBJ2-2; the D call in the table, TRBD2, was not verified against the DNA. TRBV21-1 is a pseudogene segment. This CDR3 contains 18 residues.